These T cell receptor beta chains were read from a single sample in a study of molecular identifiers for immune sequencing clone quantification. TCRdb re-analysed the PCR reads in MiXCR, keeping a single row per CDR3 protein. The sample includes about 100,000 distinct CDR3 sequences, roughly 34% of them seen just once. The sequenced material came from naive CD8+ T cells from blood, with Jurkat cell RNA spiked in. These receptors all come from a human donor in good health. Some libraries in this study had Jurkat cell RNA spiked in. Each CDR3 is given with its conserved first and last residue. Fields, in order: D gene, J gene, clone size, V gene, CDR3 protein, CDR3 DNA. The D gene is left open where the match is weak. Clone sizes are given selectively: once, few, many, or a class where the clone is expanded.

>TRBD2|TRBJ2-3|few|TRBV5-6
CASGLGSGRLDTQYF
TGTGCCAGCGGCTTGGGGAGCGGGAGATTGGATACGCAGTATTTT
>TRBD2|TRBJ2-7|few|TRBV4-1
CASSSGGNLYEQYF
TGCGCCAGCAGCTCGGGAGGGAATCTCTACGAGCAGTACTTC
>.|TRBJ1-1|.|TRBV9
CASSVSPDRRHTEAFF
TGTGCCAGCAGCGTTTCCCCCGACCGACGGCACACTGAAGCTTTCTTT
>.|TRBJ2-1|few|TRBV28
CASRRPYNEQFF
TGTGCCAGCAGAAGACCATACAATGAGCAGTTCTTC
>.|TRBJ2-3|.|TRBV5-1
CASTPGDHLRDTQYF
TGCGCCAGCACCCCAGGGGACCACCTTAGGGATACGCAGTATTTT
>TRBD2|TRBJ2-7|few|TRBV5-4
CASSPTSGRAYEQYF
TGTGCCAGCAGCCCGACTAGCGGGAGGGCCTACGAGCAGTACTTC
>.|TRBJ2-2|few|TRBV12-3/TRBV12-4
CASSLQGFTGELFF
TGTGCCAGCAGCCTTCAGGGATTCACCGGGGAGCTGTTTTTT
>.|TRBJ1-4|few|TRBV7-9
CASSSSPTATNEKLFF
TGTGCCAGCAGCTCAAGCCCAACTGCAACTAATGAAAAACTGTTTTTT
>.|TRBJ2-5|.|TRBV2
CASSGWTDGLEETQYF
TGTGCCAGCAGCGGGTGGACGGACGGGCTTGAGGAGACCCAGTACTTC
>.|TRBJ2-2|.|TRBV6-1
CASFARRDTGERFF
TGTGCCAGTTTTGCGCGTCGGGACACCGGGGAGCGGTTTTTT
>.|TRBJ1-1|few|TRBV28
CASSFFGTEAFF
TGTGCCAGCAGTTTTTTTGGCACTGAAGCTTTCTTT
>TRBD2|TRBJ2-5|many|TRBV2
CARTSGKETQYF
TGTGCCAGGACTAGCGGTAAAGAGACCCAGTACTTC
>.|TRBJ2-1|.|TRBV4-3
CASSRRTNGSGAYNEQFF
TGCGCCAGCAGCCGAAGGACTAACGGGAGTGGCGCCTACAATGAGCAGTTCTTC
>TRBD1|TRBJ2-1|many|TRBV27
CASGTGGNEQFF
TGTGCCAGCGGAACAGGGGGCAATGAGCAGTTCTTC
>.|TRBJ2-6|many|TRBV28
CASSPGGYNVLTF
TGTGCCAGCAGTCCCGGGGGATACAACGTCCTGACTTTC
>TRBD2|TRBJ2-1|.|TRBV7-3
CASSKDAGLAGSYDEQFF
TGTGCCAGCAGTAAGGACGCGGGACTAGCGGGATCCTACGATGAGCAGTTCTTC
>TRBD2|TRBJ2-7|many|TRBV4-2
CASSQLLAHSYEQYF
TGTGCCAGCAGCCAGCTACTAGCGCATTCCTACGAGCAGTACTTC
>TRBD1|TRBJ2-7|.|TRBV6-1
CASSAGDSYASYEQYF
TGTGCCAGCAGTGCAGGGGACAGCTATGCCTCCTACGAGCAGTACTTC
>.|TRBJ2-2|many|TRBV28
CASSQDRYTGELFF
TGTGCCAGCAGCCAAGACAGATACACCGGGGAGCTGTTTTTT
>TRBD2|TRBJ2-7|.|TRBV4-1
CASSRETSGSYEQYF
TGCGCCAGCAGCCGAGAGACTAGCGGGAGTTACGAGCAGTACTTC
>.|TRBJ2-3|medium-sized|TRBV9
CASSVVGADTQYF
TGTGCCAGCAGCGTAGTGGGGGCAGATACGCAGTATTTT
>.|TRBJ2-2|many|TRBV7-9
CASSFGSGELFF
TGTGCCAGCAGCTTTGGATCCGGGGAGCTGTTTTTT
>.|TRBJ2-7|many|TRBV20-1
CSARETPPYEQYF
TGCAGTGCTAGGGAAACCCCTCCCTACGAGCAGTACTTC
>TRBD1|TRBJ2-7|.|TRBV27
CASSLTGAPGVYEQYF
TGTGCCAGCAGTCTCACAGGGGCCCCTGGGGTTTACGAGCAGTACTTC
>.|TRBJ2-3|.|TRBV14
CASSQAGPGTETQYF
TGTGCCAGCAGCCAAGCAGGGCCCGGCACTGAAACGCAGTATTTT
>TRBD1|TRBJ2-2|few|TRBV27
CASSLGTGPIGELFF
TGTGCCAGCAGTTTAGGGACAGGGCCCATTGGGGAGCTGTTTTTT
>TRBD1|TRBJ2-7|few|TRBV6-5
CASSKQGSFNEQYF
TGTGCCAGCAGTAAACAGGGGTCGTTCAACGAGCAGTACTTC
>.|TRBJ1-2|.|TRBV7-9
CATFEGNYGYTF
TGTGCCACCTTCGAGGGCAACTATGGCTACACCTTC
>.|TRBJ1-4|many|TRBV19
CASRTGTSLFF
TGTGCCAGTAGAACCGGGACAAGTCTGTTTTTT
>TRBD2|TRBJ2-7|few|TRBV6-1
CASKGLARYEQYF
TGTGCCAGCAAAGGACTAGCTCGTTACGAGCAGTACTTC
>.|TRBJ2-4|many|TRBV14
CASSQDRMRDLQYF
TGTGCCAGCAGCCAAGATAGAATGAGGGACTTACAGTACTTC
>.|TRBJ2-5|medium-sized|TRBV14
CASSRWDGETQYF
TGTGCCAGCAGCCGTTGGGATGGCGAGACCCAGTACTTC
>.|TRBJ2-7|few|TRBV20-1
CSARDWVAETYEQYF
TGCAGTGCTAGAGATTGGGTAGCGGAGACCTACGAGCAGTACTTC
>.|TRBJ1-1|.|TRBV10-3
CAISVAGMNTEAFF
TGTGCCATCAGTGTAGCGGGAATGAACACTGAAGCTTTCTTT
>TRBD1|TRBJ2-5|few|TRBV12-3/TRBV12-4
CASSLSTTGTAQETQYF
TGTGCCAGCAGTTTATCCACAACCGGGACAGCCCAAGAGACCCAGTACTTC
>TRBD2|TRBJ2-7|many|TRBV4-1
CASSQGAGDGYEQYF
TGCGCCAGCAGCCAAGGCGCGGGGGATGGGTACGAGCAGTACTTC
>.|TRBJ2-7|many|TRBV5-1
CASSPTVSYEQYF
TGCGCCAGCAGCCCGACGGTTTCCTACGAGCAGTACTTC
>.|TRBJ2-7|few|TRBV4-1
CASSQYGVGGDYEQYF
TGCGCCAGCAGCCAATATGGGGTGGGCGGGGACTACGAGCAGTACTTC
>.|TRBJ2-1|many|TRBV7-2
CASSYFHSGDEQFF
TGTGCCAGCAGCTACTTCCATTCGGGGGATGAGCAGTTCTTC
>.|TRBJ1-1|many|TRBV5-1
CASSLTRQRKNTEAFF
TGCGCCAGCAGCTTAACGAGACAACGGAAGAACACTGAAGCTTTCTTT
>.|TRBJ2-7|few|TRBV7-9
CASSPPLATYEQYF
TGTGCCAGCAGCCCACCCCTGGCTACCTACGAGCAGTACTTC
>.|TRBJ2-5|.|TRBV20-1
CSASARGRGVQETQYF
TGCAGTGCTAGCGCCCGAGGAAGGGGAGTCCAAGAGACCCAGTACTTC